The clone carrying this T cell receptor (beta chain) was picked up a small number of times. Germline V gene data show CDR1 as GTSNPN and CDR2 as SVGIG (reference sequence). The CDR3 extends over 15 amino acids. Trimming removed 0 bases from V and 1 base from J, with 12 bases in between. Some clones are missing from TCRdb's copy, which holds only in-frame ones; the method was immunoSEQ multiplex PCR. The sample records approximately 250,000 clones, around nine tenths being singletons. The source of the sample is a study of blood T cell repertoires in COVID-19. About the study: There were acute and convalescent COVID-19 samples, and they came from the United States, Italy and Spain. T cells, B-cell-depleted T cells, or PBMCs provided the cDNA or gDNA that served as material.

The TCR comes from a man aged 30 to 45 with active or convalescent COVID-19. The V call is TRBV30, the J call TRBJ1-1; TRBD1 is a possible D gene (5 bases). The specimen was peripheral blood. CDR3 in DNA: TGTGCCTGGAGTGTTGGTTGGGGGGAGAACACTGAAGCTTTCTTT. It translates to CAWSVGWGENTEAFF.